In its sample, the clone carrying this T cell receptor (beta chain) was seen many times. These data originate in a study of T cells after yellow fever vaccination. The V gene's germline CDR1 is LGHNA and CDR2 YSLEER. J was trimmed by 1 base and V by 3 bases; bases with no gene match: 10. The CDR3 has 17 residues. TCRdb reprocessed the 5' RACE reads via MiXCR and lists one record per CDR3 protein. The sample lists hundreds of thousands of distinct CDR3 sequences; around 3.6% were seen once. The V call is TRBV4-3, the J call TRBJ2-3; 7 positions match TRBD1. The sequence was collected from a man between 18 and 29 years old who received the YFV17D yellow fever vaccine. Specimen: PBMCs, collected on the day of the yellow fever booster vaccination. The DNA of the CDR3 is TGCGCCAGCAGCCATCTAACCCCAGGGGGAGGCACAGATACGCAGTATTTT. This encodes CASSHLTPGGGTDTQYF.